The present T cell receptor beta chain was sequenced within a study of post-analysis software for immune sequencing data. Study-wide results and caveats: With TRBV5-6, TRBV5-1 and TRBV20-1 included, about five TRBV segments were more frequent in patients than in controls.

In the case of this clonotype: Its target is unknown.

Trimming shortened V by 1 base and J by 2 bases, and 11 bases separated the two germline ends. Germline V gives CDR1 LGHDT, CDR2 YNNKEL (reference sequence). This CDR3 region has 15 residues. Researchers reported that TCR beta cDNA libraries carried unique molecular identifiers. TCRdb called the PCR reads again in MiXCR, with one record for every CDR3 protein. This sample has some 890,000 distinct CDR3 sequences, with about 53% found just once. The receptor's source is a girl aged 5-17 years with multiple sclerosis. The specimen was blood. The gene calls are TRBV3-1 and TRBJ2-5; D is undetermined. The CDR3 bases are TGTGCCAGCAGCCAAGGACCTGCCGATCAAGAGACCCAGTACTTC. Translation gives CASSQGPADQETQYF.